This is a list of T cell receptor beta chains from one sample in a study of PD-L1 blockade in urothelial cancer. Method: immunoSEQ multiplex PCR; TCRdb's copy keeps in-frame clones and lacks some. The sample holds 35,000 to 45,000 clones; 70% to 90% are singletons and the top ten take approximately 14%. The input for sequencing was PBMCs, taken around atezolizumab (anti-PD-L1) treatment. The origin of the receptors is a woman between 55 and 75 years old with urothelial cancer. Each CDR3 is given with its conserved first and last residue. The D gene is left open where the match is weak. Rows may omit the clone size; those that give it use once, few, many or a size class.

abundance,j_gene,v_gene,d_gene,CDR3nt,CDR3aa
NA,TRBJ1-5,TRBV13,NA,TGTGCCAGCTCGGGGGGTAGCAATCAGCCCCAGCATTTT,CASSGGSNQPQHF
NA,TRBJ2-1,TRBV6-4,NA,TGTGCCAGCAGCGCGGACAGCTACAATGAGCAGTTCTTC,CASSADSYNEQFF
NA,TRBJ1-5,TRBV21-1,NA,TGTGCCACCACCGAAAGTCGCGAAGGAGGGATTCAGCCCCAGCATTTT,CATTESREGGIQPQHF
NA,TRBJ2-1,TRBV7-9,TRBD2,TGTGCCAGCACCATTAGCGGGAGTAGCGATGAGCAGTTCTTC,CASTISGSSDEQFF
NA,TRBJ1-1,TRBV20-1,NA,TGCAGTCTGCTAATGAACACTGAAGCTTTCTTT,CSLLMNTEAFF
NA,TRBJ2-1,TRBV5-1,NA,TGCGCCAGCAGGAACAACGAGGGATCGGGCAATGAGCAGTTCTTC,CASRNNEGSGNEQFF
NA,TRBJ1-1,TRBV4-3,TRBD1,TGCGCCAGCAGCGCTCGTGGCACAGGGGGGATAAGGGACACTGAAGCTTTCTTT,CASSARGTGGIRDTEAFF
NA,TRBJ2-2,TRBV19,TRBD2,TGTGCCAGTAGGGATTTGGTACTAGCGGGGTTCGCGAACACCGGGGAGCTGTTTTTT,CASRDLVLAGFANTGELFF
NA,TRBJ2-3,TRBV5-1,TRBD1,TGCGCCAGCAGTAGCCAGGGGGTCTTCGCAGATACGCAGTATTTT,CASSSQGVFADTQYF
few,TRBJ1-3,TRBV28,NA,TGTGCCAGCAGTTATACAGGGCTTACTGGAAACACCATATATTTT,CASSYTGLTGNTIYF
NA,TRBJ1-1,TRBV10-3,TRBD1,TGTGCCATCAGTGAGCCGAGCAGGGGGAGGACTGAAGCTTTCTTT,CAISEPSRGRTEAFF
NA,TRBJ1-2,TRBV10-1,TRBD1,TGCGCCAGCAGTGAGTTCGGACAGGTCGGACACTATGGCTACACCTTC,CASSEFGQVGHYGYTF
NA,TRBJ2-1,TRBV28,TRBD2,TGTGCCAGCAGTTCGACTAGCGGGCCCTCATACAATGAGCAGTTCTTC,CASSSTSGPSYNEQFF
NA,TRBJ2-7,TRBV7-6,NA,TGTGCCAGCAGCTTAGCGAAGGGGGCCTACGAGCAGTACTTC,CASSLAKGAYEQYF
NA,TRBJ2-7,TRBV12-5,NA,TGTGCTAGTTCGGGGGAAAAGTACTTC,CASSGEKYF
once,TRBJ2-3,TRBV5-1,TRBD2,TGCGCCAGCAGCTTGGGGGCCAGCGGGGGACACACAGATACGCAGTATTTT,CASSLGASGGHTDTQYF
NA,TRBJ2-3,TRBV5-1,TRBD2,TGCGCCAGCAGCTTTACAATAAGCGGGACGAGCACAGATACGCAGTATTTT,CASSFTISGTSTDTQYF
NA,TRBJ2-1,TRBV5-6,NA,TGTGCCAGCTTGGTCGCTGGAGCGGTCCCCTACAATGAGCAGTTCTTC,CASLVAGAVPYNEQFF
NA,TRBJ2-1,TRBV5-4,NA,TGTGCCAGCAGCTTTGACGGGAATTTCATTGTCAATGAGCAGTTCTTC,CASSFDGNFIVNEQFF
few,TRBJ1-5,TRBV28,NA,TGTGCCAGCAGCCAACTGCCTCAGCCCCAGCATTTT,CASSQLPQPQHF
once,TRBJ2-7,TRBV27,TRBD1,TGTGCCAGCAAAGTCGGACAGGGGGCCGCCTACGAGCAGTACTTC,CASKVGQGAAYEQYF
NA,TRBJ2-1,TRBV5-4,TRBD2,TGTGCCAGCAGCCTCACTAGGCTAGCGGGAATCAATGAGCAGTTCTTC,CASSLTRLAGINEQFF
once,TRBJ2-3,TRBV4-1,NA,TGCGCCAGCAGCTCAAGTCGGGATTGGGGAGATACGCAGTATTTT,CASSSSRDWGDTQYF
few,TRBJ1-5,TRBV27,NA,TGTGCCAGCAGTGGGCTGGGTCAGCCCCAGCATTTT,CASSGLGQPQHF
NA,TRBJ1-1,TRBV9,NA,TGTGCCAGCAGCGTAGCTACCGCTGTCTCGAACACTGAAGCTTTCTTT,CASSVATAVSNTEAFF
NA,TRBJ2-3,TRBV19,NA,TGTGCCAGTATCCCCCCCCTGGCTGATACGCAGTATTTT,CASIPPLADTQYF
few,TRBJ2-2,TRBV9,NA,TGTGCCAGTTCGAGGACCGGGGAGCTGTTTTTT,CASSRTGELFF
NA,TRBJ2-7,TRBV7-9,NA,TGTGCCAGCAGCTTAAGCGGAGGGGCGCGGGAGCAGTACTTC,CASSLSGGAREQYF
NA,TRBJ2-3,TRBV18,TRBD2,TGTGCCAGCTCACCGTTGACTAGCGGGAGGGGCACAGATACGCAGTATTTT,CASSPLTSGRGTDTQYF
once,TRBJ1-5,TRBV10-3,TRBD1,TGTGCCATCAGTGATTCCAAGGGACAGGGAGATCAGCCCCAGCATTTT,CAISDSKGQGDQPQHF
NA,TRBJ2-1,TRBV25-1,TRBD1,TGTGCCAGCAGTCTCAGACAGGGTTCCAGCTCCTACAATGAGCAGTTCTTC,CASSLRQGSSSYNEQFF
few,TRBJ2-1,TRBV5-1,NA,TGCGCCAGCAGCTTTGGGGCCAGGGATTTGGATGAGCAGTTCTTC,CASSFGARDLDEQFF
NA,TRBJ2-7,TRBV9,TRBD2,TGTGCCAGCAGCGTAGCGGGGGGGACCTACGAGCAGTACTTC,CASSVAGGTYEQYF
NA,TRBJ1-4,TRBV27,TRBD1,TGTGCCAGCGCGACAGGGGTAGTAGAAAAACTGTTTTTT,CASATGVVEKLFF
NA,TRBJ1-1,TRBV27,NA,TGTGCCAGCAGTTTTCAGGTGTCGAACACTGAAGCTTTCTTT,CASSFQVSNTEAFF
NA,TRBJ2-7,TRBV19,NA,TGTGCCAGTAGAAGCGTCGACTCCTACGAGCAGTACTTC,CASRSVDSYEQYF
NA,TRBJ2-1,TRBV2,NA,TGTGCCAGCAGTGAAGGAGCTCCCGAATCCTACAATGAGCAGTTCTTC,CASSEGAPESYNEQFF
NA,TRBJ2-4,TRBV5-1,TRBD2,TGCGCCAGCAGCTTGGCCGGGGGGGCCGGAAACATTCAGTACTTC,CASSLAGGAGNIQYF
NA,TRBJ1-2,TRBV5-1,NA,TGCGCCAGCAGCTTGTCCAGGGCGAATGGCTACACCTTC,CASSLSRANGYTF
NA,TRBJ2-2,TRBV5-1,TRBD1,TGCGCCAGCAGCTTGAGGGACAGCGGCGGGGAGCTGTTTTTT,CASSLRDSGGELFF
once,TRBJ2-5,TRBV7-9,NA,TGTGCCAGCAGCGCGACAGTTAACCTGCGGGAGACCCAGTACTTC,CASSATVNLRETQYF
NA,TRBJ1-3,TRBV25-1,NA,TGTGCCAGCAGTGAAATGGCGGAGGTCCGAAACACCATATATTTT,CASSEMAEVRNTIYF
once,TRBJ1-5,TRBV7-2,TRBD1,TGTGCCAGCAGCTTAGACCAGGGGGAAAAGCATTTT,CASSLDQGEKHF
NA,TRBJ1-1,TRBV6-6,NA,TGTGCCAGCAGTTACTCGGGGGCGGATTGGACTGAAGCTTTCTTT,CASSYSGADWTEAFF
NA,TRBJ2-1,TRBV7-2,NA,TGTGTCGCCGGGCGGGCGGGCTACAATGAGCAGTTCTTC,CVAGRAGYNEQFF
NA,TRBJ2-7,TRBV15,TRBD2,TGTGCCACCAGCCCGGGGGAGGGCTCCTACGAGCAGTACTTC,CATSPGEGSYEQYF
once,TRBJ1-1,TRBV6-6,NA,TGTGCCAGCAGTTTTCGGACAGCCCCCAACACTGAAGCTTTCTTT,CASSFRTAPNTEAFF
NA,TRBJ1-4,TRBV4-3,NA,TGCGCCAGCAGCCGGCTCGAAGGGGTTGGTGAAAAACTGTTTTTT,CASSRLEGVGEKLFF
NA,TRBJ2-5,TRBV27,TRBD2,TGTGCCAGCAGTCGGGGGGGCTGGGAGACCCAGTACTTC,CASSRGGWETQYF
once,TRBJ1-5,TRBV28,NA,TGTGCCAGCAGTTCGCCCGGACAGATTAGCAATCAGCCCCAGCATTTT,CASSSPGQISNQPQHF
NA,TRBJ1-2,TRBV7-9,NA,TGTGCCAGCAGCCTTGGGAGGGAAGCTAACTATGGCTACACCTTC,CASSLGREANYGYTF
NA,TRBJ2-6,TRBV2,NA,TGTGCCAGCAGGCGACGGGTCTCTGGGGCCAACGTCCTGACTTTC,CASRRRVSGANVLTF
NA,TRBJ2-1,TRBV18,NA,TGTGCCAGCTCCACCGGTCAGGGAAATGAGCAGTTCTTC,CASSTGQGNEQFF
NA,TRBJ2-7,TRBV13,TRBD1,TGTGCCAGCAGCTGGGCCGGGACAGGGGACTACGAGCAGTACTTC,CASSWAGTGDYEQYF